This TCR beta chain is from a study of OX40 agonist ivuxolimab in advanced cancers. With regard to the full study: The costimulatory receptor OX40 (CD134) was targeted by ivuxolimab, a fully human IgG2 agonistic monoclonal antibody. Intravenous ivuxolimab was administered to patients every 2 weeks at six dose levels: 0.01, 0.1, 0.3, 1.5, 3 and 10 mg/kg. Of the roughly 50 dose-escalation patients, hepatocellular carcinoma was present in 19, melanoma in roughly 15, renal cell carcinoma in 9 and head and neck cancer in 9. In the dose-escalation cohort, 82.7% of patients were male, and the mean age was roughly 60 years with a range of roughly 20 to 79. Patients were allowed to have had prior anti-PD-1, anti-PD-L1 or anti-CTLA-4 therapy, and roughly two fifths of the dose-escalation patients had been treated with checkpoint inhibitors. Three dose-escalation patients achieved partial responses, one with hepatocellular carcinoma and two with cutaneous melanoma. Peripheral TCRbeta sequencing aimed to test whether ivuxolimab altered TCR sequence diversity and caused clonal T-cell expansion. The monotherapy dose-escalation portion (N of about 47 patients) of the phase I ivuxolimab trial is reported in the paper. What the work shows at the level of the full study, not this receptor alone: Antigen specificity was not determined for the clonally expanded peripheral T cells. Low levels of normalized T-cell clonal expansion were also shown by some nonresponding patients. After ivuxolimab, more expanded clones were found on average in CD8+ T cells than in CD4+ T cells. In the 0.1-3.0 mg/kg groups, partial responders had among the lowest normalized peripheral clonal expansion, particularly in CD8+ T cells. At doses of 0.1 to 3.0 mg/kg, clonal expansion of both CD4+ and CD8+ blood T cells was observed from baseline to week 6.

For sequencing of the TCRbeta CDR3 region, genomic DNA was extracted from the sorted cells. The immunoSEQ Assay was used for sequencing of TCRbeta CDR3 regions. In its TCRdb copy, this immuneACCESS table keeps in-frame sequences only and misses some clones. Where compared with another copy, unresolved V genes explain less than half of these, and the others have no known cause. This sample holds 75,000 to 100,000 clones; roughly 90% were observed only once. The ten largest clones add up to 10% of the sample. The trial excluded patients who had a history of autoimmune disease or who were on systemic immunosuppression. Peripheral blood for TCR sequencing was collected from all dose cohorts at baseline, on cycle 4 day 1, and on cycle 7 day 1. The samples were taken from a phase I, first-in-human, multicenter, open-label dose-escalation trial of ivuxolimab. Adults with locally advanced or metastatic melanoma, renal cell, hepatocellular, or head and neck squamous cell carcinoma were enrolled in the trial. Before TCR sequencing, CD4+ T cells and CD8+ T cells from peripheral blood were sorted into separate populations.

Concerning this clone itself: What antigen it recognizes has not been identified. Per-base qualities were not stored, and no clone one base away is much larger.

Including the terminal cysteine and phenylalanine, the CDR3 comprises 18 residues. CDR3 DNA is the only sequence kept; it has 54 bases, read in frame from the first base. V loses 1 base, J loses 1 base, and the germline ends lie 17 bases apart. The germline V gene (reference sequence) yields LNHDA for CDR1 and SQIVND for CDR2. The sequence joins TRBV19 to TRBJ2-4; the D gene assignment is perhaps TRBD1 or TRBD2, with each matching 5 bases. The origin of this receptor is an adult with an advanced solid tumor such as melanoma, head and neck, liver or kidney cancer. This specimen was CD4+ or CD8+ T cells sorted from blood, taken in a trial of the OX40 agonist ivuxolimab. CDR3 loop: CASSIGRDARWAKNIQYF. The sequence in DNA is TGTGCCAGTAGTATAGGACGGGACGCCCGCTGGGCCAAAAACATTCAGTACTTC.